This TCR beta chain was obtained from a study of shared clonotypes between healthy human individuals. Overall study: The donor group consisted of a couple of women and three men, aged 18 to 49.

Profiled with immunoSEQ multiplex PCR; TCRdb holds only in-frame clones, not every one. The sample holds 2,500,000 or so clones, less than 95% seen once. CDR1 and CDR2 (germline): SGHTA, FQGNSA. With 1 base clipped from V and 5 bases from J, the junction kept 16 bases outside the gene matches. This CDR3 has 18 residues. Sequencing input: naive CD4+ T cells from PBMCs. Subset in this sample: CD45RA+ positively selected. The V gene is TRBV7-2, the J gene TRBJ2-5; 7 positions match TRBD2. This receptor was obtained from a young man in good health. Some clones in this sample may be carry-over from other donors' samples. The CDR3 reads CASSLGHLVGGPGETQYF. The DNA of the CDR3 is TGTGCCAGCAGCTTAGGTCATCTGGTGGGAGGGCCGGGGGAGACCCAGTACTTC.